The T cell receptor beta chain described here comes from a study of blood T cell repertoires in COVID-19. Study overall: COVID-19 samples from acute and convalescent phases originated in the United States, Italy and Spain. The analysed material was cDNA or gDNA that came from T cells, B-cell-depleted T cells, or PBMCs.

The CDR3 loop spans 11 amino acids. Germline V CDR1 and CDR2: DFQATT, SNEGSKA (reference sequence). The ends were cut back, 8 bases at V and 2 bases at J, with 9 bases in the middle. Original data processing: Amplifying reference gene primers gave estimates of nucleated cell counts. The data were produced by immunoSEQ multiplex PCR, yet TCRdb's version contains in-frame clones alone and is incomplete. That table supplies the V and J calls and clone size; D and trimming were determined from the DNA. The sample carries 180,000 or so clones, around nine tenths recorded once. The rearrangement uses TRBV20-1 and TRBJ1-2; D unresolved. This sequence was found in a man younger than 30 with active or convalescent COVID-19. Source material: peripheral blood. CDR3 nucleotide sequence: TGCAGTACCGGGAGGAACTATGGCTACACCTTC. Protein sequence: CSTGRNYGYTF.